This record covers a single T cell receptor delta chain. Its antigen is unidentified. This DNA's translation differs at residue 9 from TCRdb's protein, which comes from a much larger clone; a read error is likely, and the protein shown is translated from the DNA. Bulk repertoires came from Vgamma9/Vdelta2+ or Vdelta2-negative gammadelta T cells flow-sorted from PBMC. V was shortened by 4 bases and J by 0 bases, with 26 bases between the two germline ends. This CDR3 comprises 19 residues. Germline lookup yields CDR1 GEAIGNYY and CDR2 EKD. Both TRG and TRD chains were sequenced from each sorted sample. TCRdb re-analyzed the multiplex PCR reads via CATT. The top ten clones hold around 8.6% of a sample with 50,000 or so delta-chain clones, around 1.6% of them seen once. The data were obtained in a study of γδ T cells in repeated Plasmodium falciparum infection. Across the whole study: Age- and gender-matched Australian children served as comparison for malaria-exposed Malian children. Study-wide findings and caveats: Repeated controlled infections reportedly drove waves of new clonotype selection in Vdelta2-negative, mostly Vdelta1+, gammadelta repertoires. Malian donors came from one small rural village, predominantly one ethnic group.

This receptor was taken from a pool of human donors (malaria-infected and uninfected, not separated). The rearrangement uses TRDV2 and TRDJ1; D is perhaps TRDD3 (6 bases). The sample was gamma-delta T cells from blood. CDR3 sequence: CACDPLQSAGYLNTDKLIF. As DNA, the CDR3 is TGTGCCTGTGATCCTCTTCAATCCGCTGGATACTTAAACACCGATAAACTCATCTTT.